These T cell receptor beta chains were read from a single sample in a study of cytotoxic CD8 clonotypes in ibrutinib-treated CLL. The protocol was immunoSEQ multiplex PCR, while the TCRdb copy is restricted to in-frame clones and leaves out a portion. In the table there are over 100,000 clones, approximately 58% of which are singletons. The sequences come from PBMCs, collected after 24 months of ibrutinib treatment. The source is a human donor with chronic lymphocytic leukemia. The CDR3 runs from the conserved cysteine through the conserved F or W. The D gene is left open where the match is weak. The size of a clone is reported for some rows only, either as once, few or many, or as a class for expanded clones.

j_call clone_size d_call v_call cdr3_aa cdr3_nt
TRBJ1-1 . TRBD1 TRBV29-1 CSVGRQGGTEAFF TGCAGCGTTGGTCGACAGGGTGGTACTGAAGCTTTCTTT
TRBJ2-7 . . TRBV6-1 CASSTGERGEQYF TGTGCCAGCAGCACGGGCGAACGGGGCGAGCAGTACTTC
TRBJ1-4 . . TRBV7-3 CASSWGNEKLFF TGTGCCAGCAGCTGGGGGAATGAAAAACTGTTTTTT
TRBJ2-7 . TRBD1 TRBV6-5 CASSYSGTGSYEQYF TGTGCCAGCAGTTACTCCGGGACAGGGAGCTACGAGCAGTACTTC
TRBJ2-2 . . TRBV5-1 CASSSGAAGELFF TGCGCCAGCAGCTCGGGGGCGGCCGGGGAGCTGTTTTTT
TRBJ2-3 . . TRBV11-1 CASSFRQGTDTQYF TGTGCCAGCAGCTTTCGACAGGGCACAGATACGCAGTATTTT
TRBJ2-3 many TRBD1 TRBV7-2 CASSSQPGQGWYF TGTGCCAGCAGCTCCCAACCGGGACAGGGGTGGTATTTT
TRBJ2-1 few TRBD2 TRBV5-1 CASSLTSGGVYNEQFF TGCGCCAGCAGCTTGACTAGCGGGGGTGTCTACAATGAGCAGTTCTTC
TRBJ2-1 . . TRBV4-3 CASSQENTTYNEQFF TGCGCCAGCAGCCAAGAGAACACCACCTACAATGAGCAGTTCTTC
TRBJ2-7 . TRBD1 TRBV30 CAWRATGTGGYEQYF TGTGCCTGGAGAGCTACCGGGACAGGGGGCTACGAGCAGTACTTC
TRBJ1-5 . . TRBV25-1 CASSVVNSNQPQHF TGTGCCAGCAGTGTAGTGAATAGCAATCAGCCCCAGCATTTT
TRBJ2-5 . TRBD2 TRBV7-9 CASTSGGAGGETQYF TGTGCCAGCACCTCGGGAGGAGCGGGGGGGGAGACCCAGTACTTC
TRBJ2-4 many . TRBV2 CASSEGREIIQYF TGTGCCAGCAGTGAAGGAAGGGAAATCATTCAGTACTTC
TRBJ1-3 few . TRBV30 CAWSVGLSGNTIYF TGTGCCTGGAGTGTAGGGCTCTCTGGAAACACCATATATTTT
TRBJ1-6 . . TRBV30 CAGDAGERSPLHF TGTGCCGGCGATGCAGGAGAAAGGTCACCCCTCCACTTT
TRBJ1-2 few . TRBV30 CAWSGGYGYTF TGTGCCTGGAGTGGAGGGTACGGCTACACCTTC
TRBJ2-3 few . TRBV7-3 CASSSALSPDTQYF TGTGCCAGCAGCTCCGCCCTTTCACCAGATACGCAGTATTTT
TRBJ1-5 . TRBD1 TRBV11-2 CASSLDPGQDSNQPQHF TGTGCCAGCAGCTTAGATCCCGGACAGGATAGCAATCAGCCCCAGCATTTT
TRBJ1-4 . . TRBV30 CAWSSKEQKEKLFF TGTGCCTGGAGTAGTAAAGAACAAAAGGAAAAACTGTTTTTT
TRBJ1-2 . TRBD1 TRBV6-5 CASSRTGDYGYTF TGTGCCAGCAGTCGGACAGGGGACTATGGCTACACCTTC
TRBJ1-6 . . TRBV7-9 CASSLNIASPLHF TGTGCCAGCAGCTTAAATATCGCTTCACCCCTCCACTTT
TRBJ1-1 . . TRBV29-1 CSVTGTKSNTEAFF TGCAGTGTAACAGGAACTAAATCGAACACTGAAGCTTTCTTT
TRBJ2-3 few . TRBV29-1 CSVDQTNTDTQYF TGCAGCGTTGATCAGACTAACACAGATACGCAGTATTTT
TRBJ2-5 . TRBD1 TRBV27 CASSRQGLGETQYF TGTGCCAGCAGCCGACAGGGTTTAGGCGAGACCCAGTACTTC
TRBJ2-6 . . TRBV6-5 CASTRAISGANVLTF TGTGCCAGCACCCGCGCTATCTCTGGGGCCAACGTCCTGACTTTC